This TCR beta chain appears in the sequencing data of a study of blood T cell repertoires in COVID-19. This CDR3 has 14 amino acids. Germline CDR1 reads MNHEY; CDR2 reads SMNVEV (reference sequence). Concerning this clone: At one of its ends the junction is not consistent with the germline gene, which may arise from a read error.

Sequenced by immunoSEQ multiplex PCR; TCRdb stores in-frame clones only, minus some. The repertoire has 250,000 to 350,000 clones, approximately 84% of them found once; the top ten carry 1.4% to 1.5%. The sequencing sample was made of peripheral blood. The V gene is TRBV27, the J gene TRBJ2-5; the D is unclear. The sequence was obtained from a human donor with COVID-19, enrolled during active disease. The donor label of this sample is uncertain. The CDR3 coding sequence is TGTGCCAGCAGTTTATCGACTCTACAAGGGACCCAGTACTTC. It yields the protein CASSLSTLQGTQYF.